This record looks at one T cell receptor (beta chain) sequence and its context. The CDR3 has 16 residues. Germline loops: CDR1 SGHNT, CDR2 YYREEE (reference sequence). The V gene end was trimmed by 0 bases and the J gene end by 5 bases; junction bases not matched to a gene: 9. It was with 60 Vbeta and 13 Jbeta primers that the PCR ran. Sequencing was performed with immunoSEQ multiplex PCR; in TCRdb, only in-frame clones are kept and a portion is missing. The table lists 140,000 or so clones, around 72% of them singletons, with roughly 2.1% in the top ten. These data originate in a study of cytomegalovirus exposure and HLA in healthy donors.

The V and J genes are TRBV5-4 and TRBJ1-1; 8 nucleotides align to TRBD1. This receptor was taken from a man in his forties in good health and CMV-seronegative. Sequences were obtained from PBMCs. The CDR3 loop is CASSLGARQGMTEAFF. The CDR3 bases are TGTGCCAGCAGCTTGGGGGCCAGACAGGGGATGACTGAAGCTTTCTTT.